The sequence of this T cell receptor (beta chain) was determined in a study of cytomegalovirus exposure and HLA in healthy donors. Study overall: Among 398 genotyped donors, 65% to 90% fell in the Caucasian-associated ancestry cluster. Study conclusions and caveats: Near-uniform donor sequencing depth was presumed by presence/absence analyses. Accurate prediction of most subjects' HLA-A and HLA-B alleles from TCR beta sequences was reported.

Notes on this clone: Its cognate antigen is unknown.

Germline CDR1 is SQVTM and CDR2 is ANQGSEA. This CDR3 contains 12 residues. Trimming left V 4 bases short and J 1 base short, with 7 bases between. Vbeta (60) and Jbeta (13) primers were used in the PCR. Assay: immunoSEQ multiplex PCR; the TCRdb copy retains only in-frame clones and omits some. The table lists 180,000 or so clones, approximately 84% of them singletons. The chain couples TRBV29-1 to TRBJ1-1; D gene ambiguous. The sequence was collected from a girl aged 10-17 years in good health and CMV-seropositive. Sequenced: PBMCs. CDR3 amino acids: CSVGQANTEAFF. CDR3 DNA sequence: TGCAGCGTTGGCCAGGCGAACACTGAAGCTTTCTTT.